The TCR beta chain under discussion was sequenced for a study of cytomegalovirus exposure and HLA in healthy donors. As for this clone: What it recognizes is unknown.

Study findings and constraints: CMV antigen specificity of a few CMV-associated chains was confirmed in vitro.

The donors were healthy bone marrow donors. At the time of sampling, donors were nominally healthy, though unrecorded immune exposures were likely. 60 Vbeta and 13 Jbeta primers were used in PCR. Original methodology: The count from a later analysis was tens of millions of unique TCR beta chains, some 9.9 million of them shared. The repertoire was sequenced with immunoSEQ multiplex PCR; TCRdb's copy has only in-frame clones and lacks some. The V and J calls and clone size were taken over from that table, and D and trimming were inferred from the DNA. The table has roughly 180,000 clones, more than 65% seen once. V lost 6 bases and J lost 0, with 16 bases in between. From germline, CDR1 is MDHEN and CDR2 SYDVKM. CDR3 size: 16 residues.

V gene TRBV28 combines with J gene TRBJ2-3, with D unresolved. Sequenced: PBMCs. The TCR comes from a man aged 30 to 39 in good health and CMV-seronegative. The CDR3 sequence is CASRPGYTTSTDTQYF. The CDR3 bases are TGTGCCAGCAGGCCCGGGTACACAACTAGCACAGATACGCAGTATTTT.